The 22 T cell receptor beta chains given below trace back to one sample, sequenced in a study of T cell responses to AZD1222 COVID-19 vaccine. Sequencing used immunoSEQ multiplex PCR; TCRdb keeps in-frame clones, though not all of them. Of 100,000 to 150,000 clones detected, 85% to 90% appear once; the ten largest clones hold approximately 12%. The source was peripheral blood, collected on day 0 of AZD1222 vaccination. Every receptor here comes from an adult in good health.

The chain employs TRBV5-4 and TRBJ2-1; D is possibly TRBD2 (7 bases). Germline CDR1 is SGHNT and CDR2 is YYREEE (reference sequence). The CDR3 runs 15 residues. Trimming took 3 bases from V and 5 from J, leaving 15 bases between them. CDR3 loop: CASSWGGNRDNEQFF. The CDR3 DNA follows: TGTGCCAGCAGCTGGGGGGGCAACAGGGACAATGAGCAGTTCTTC.

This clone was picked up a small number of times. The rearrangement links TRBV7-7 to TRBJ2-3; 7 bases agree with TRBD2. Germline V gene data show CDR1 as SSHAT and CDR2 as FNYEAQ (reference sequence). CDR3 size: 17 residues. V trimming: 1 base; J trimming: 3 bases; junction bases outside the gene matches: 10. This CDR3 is CASSLGAGVEETDTQYF. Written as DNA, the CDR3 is TGTGCCAGCAGCTTAGGGGCGGGAGTTGAGGAAACAGATACGCAGTATTTT.

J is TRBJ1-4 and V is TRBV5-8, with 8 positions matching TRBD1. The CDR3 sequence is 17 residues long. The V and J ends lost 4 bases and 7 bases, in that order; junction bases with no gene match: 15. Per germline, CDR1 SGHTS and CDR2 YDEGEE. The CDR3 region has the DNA TGTGCCAGCAGCATTCTTTTAACAGGGGGAGGAGGTGAAAAACTGTTTTTT. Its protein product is CASSILLTGGGGEKLFF.

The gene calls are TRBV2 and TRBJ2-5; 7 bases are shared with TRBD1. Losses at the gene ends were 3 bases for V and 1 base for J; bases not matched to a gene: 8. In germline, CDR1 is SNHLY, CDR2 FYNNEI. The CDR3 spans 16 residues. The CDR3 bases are TGTGCCAGCAGTGATGCGAGTCGACAGGGCCAAGAGACCCAGTACTTC. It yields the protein CASSDASRQGQETQYF.

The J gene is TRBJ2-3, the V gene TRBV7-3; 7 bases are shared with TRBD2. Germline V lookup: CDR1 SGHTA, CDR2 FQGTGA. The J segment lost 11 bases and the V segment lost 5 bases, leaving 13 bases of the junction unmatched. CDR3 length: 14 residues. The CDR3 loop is CASSPEGGLAVQYF. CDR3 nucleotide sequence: TGTGCCAGCAGCCCCGAAGGAGGGCTAGCGGTGCAGTATTTT.

The CDR3 coding sequence is TGTGCCAGCAGCTGGACAGGGGGGGGCTATGGCTACACCTTC. It translates to CASSWTGGGYGYTF. V is TRBV6-5 and J is TRBJ1-2; TRBD1 matches at 10 bases. From germline, CDR1 is MNHEY and CDR2 SVGAGI. V lost 6 bases and J lost 4; bases outside the gene matches: 5. The CDR3 length is 14 residues.

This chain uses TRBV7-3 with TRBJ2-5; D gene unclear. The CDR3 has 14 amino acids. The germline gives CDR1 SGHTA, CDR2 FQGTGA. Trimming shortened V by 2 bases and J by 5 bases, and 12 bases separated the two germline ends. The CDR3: CASSLSGVGETQYF. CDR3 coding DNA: TGTGCCAGCAGCTTATCTGGCGTTGGTGAGACCCAGTACTTC.

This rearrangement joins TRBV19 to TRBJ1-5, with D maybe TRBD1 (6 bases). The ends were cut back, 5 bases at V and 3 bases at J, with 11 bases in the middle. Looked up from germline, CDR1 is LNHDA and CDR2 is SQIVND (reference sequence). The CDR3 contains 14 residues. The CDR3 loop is CASSQQGNNQPQHF. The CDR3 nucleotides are TGTGCCAGTAGTCAACAGGGCAACAATCAGCCCCAGCATTTT.

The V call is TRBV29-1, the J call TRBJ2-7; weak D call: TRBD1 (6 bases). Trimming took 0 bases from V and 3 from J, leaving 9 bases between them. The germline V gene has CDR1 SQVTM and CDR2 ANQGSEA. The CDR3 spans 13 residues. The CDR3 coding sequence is TGCAGCGTTGAAGACAGGGGCAACTACGAGCAGTACTTC. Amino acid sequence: CSVEDRGNYEQYF.

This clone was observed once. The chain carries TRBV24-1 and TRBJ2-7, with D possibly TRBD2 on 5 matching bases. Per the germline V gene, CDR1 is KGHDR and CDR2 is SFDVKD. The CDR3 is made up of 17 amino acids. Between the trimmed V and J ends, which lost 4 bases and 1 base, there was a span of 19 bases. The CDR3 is CATSEPRTARHSYEQYF. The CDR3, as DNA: TGTGCCACCAGTGAGCCCAGGACTGCTCGCCATTCCTACGAGCAGTACTTC.

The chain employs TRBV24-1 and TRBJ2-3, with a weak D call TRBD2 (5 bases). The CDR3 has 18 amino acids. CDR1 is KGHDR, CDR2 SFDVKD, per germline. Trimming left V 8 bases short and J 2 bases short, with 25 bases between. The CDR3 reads CATTDPPGPADITDTQYF. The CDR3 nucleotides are TGTGCCACCACCGACCCCCCCGGCCCAGCGGATATCACAGATACGCAGTATTTT.

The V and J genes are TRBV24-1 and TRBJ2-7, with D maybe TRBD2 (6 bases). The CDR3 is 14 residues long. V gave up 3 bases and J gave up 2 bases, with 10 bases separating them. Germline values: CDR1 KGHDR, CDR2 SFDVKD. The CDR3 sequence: CATSDPSVAYEQYF. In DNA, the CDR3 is TGTGCCACCAGTGATCCTAGCGTTGCCTACGAGCAGTACTTC.

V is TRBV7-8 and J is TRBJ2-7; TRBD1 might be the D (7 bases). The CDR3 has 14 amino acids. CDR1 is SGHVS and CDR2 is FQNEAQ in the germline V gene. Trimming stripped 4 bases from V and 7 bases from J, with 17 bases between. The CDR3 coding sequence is TGTGCCAGCAGCTCAACATCCAGGGGGGATGAGCAGTACTTC. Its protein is CASSSTSRGDEQYF.

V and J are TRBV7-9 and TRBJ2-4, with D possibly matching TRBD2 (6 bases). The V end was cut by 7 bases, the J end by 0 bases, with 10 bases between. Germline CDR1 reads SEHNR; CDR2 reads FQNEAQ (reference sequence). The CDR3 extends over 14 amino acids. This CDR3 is CASTSGVAKNIQYF. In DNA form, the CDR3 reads TGTGCCAGCACCTCGGGGGTAGCCAAAAACATTCAGTACTTC.

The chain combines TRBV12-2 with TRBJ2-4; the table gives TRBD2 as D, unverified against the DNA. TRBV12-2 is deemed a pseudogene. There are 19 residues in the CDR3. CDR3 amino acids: CASRLAPFKRELAKNIQYF. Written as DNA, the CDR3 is TGTGCAAGTCGCTTAGCGCCGTTCAAGCGGGAATTAGCCAAAAACATTCAGTACTTC.

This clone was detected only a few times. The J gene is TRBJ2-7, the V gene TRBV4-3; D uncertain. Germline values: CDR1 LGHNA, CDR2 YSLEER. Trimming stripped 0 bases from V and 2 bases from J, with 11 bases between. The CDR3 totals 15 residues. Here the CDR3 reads CASSQEAQSPYEQYF. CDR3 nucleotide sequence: TGCGCCAGCAGCCAAGAGGCACAGAGCCCCTACGAGCAGTACTTC.

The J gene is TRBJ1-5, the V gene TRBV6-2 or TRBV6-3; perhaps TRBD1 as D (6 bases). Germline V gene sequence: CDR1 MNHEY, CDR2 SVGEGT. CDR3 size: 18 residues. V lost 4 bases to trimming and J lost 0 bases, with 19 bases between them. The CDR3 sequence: CASSSRPDRSHSNQPQHF. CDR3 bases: TGTGCCAGCAGTTCCCGGCCCGACAGGTCCCATAGCAATCAGCCCCAGCATTTT.

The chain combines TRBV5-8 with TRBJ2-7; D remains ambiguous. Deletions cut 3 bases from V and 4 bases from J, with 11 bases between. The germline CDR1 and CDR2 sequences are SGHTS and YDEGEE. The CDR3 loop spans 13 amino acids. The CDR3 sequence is CASSSKAQYEQYF. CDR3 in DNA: TGTGCCAGCAGCTCAAAAGCCCAATACGAGCAGTACTTC.

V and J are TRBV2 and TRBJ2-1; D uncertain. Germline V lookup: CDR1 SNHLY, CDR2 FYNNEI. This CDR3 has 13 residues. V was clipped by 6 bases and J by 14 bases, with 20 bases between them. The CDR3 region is CASRGLRKPIEFF. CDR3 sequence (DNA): TGTGCCAGCAGAGGTCTCCGGAAACCGATCGAGTTCTTC.

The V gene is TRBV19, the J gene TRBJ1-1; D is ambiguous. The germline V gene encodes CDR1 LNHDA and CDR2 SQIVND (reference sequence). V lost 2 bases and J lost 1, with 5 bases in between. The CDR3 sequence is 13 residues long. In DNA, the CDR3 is TGTGCCAGTAGTATAAAAGGGAACACTGAAGCTTTCTTT. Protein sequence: CASSIKGNTEAFF.

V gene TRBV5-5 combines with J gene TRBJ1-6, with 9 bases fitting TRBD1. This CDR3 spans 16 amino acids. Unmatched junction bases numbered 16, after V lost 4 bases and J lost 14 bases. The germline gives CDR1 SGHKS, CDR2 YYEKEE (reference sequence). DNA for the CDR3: TGTGCCAGCAGCAAGGACAGGGGCGATCGTCTGGTCGCCCTCCACTTT. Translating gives CASSKDRGDRLVALHF.

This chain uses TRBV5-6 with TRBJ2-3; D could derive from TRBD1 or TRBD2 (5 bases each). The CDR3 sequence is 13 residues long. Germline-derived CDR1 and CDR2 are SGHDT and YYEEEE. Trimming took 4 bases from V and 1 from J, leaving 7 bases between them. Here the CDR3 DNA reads TGTGCCAGCAGCGGGGGTCGCACAGATACGCAGTATTTT. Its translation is CASSGGRTDTQYF.